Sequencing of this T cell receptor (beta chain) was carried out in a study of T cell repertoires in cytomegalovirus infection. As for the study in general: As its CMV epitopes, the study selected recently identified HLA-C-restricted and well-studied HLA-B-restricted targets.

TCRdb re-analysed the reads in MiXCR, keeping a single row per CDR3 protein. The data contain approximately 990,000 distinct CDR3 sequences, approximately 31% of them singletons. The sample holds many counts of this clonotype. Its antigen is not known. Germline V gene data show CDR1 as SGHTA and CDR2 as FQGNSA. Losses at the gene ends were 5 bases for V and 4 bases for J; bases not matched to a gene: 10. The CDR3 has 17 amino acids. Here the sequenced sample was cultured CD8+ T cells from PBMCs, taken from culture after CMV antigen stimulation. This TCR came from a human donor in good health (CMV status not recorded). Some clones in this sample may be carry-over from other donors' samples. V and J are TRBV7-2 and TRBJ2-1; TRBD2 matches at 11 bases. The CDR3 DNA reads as TGTGCCAGCAGCCCCCGACTAGCGGGGAGCCTTTACAATGAGCAGTTCTTC. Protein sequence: CASSPRLAGSLYNEQFF. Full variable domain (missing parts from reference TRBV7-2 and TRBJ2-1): GAGVSQSPSNKVTEKGKDVELRCDPISGHTALYWYRQSLGQGLEFLIYFQGNSAPDKSGLPSDRFSAERTGGSVSTLTIQRTQQEDSAVYLCASSPRLAGSLYNEQFFGPGTRLTVL.